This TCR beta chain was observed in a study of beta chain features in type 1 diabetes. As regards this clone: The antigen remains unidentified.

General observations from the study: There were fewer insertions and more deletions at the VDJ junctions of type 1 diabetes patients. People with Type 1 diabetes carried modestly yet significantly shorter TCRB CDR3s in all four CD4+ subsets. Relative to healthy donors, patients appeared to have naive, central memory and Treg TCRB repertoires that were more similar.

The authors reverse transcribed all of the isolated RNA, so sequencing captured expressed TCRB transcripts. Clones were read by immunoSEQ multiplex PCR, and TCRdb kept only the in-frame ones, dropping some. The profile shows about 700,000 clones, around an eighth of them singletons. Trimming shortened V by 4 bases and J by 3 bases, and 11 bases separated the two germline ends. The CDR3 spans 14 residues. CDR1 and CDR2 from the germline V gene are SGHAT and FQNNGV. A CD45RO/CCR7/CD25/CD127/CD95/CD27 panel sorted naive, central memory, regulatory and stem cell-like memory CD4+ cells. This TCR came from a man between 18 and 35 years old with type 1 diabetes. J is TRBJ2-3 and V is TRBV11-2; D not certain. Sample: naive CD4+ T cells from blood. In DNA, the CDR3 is TGTGCCAGCAGCTCCACGTCTCGAACAGATACGCAGTATTTT. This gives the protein CASSSTSRTDTQYF.